The present entry profiles one TCR beta chain with its context. No antigen is known for it. Other nucleotide sequences from this sample produce the same CDR3. These data belong to a study of Tregs in tolerant kidney transplant recipients. The CDR3 covers 14 residues. Trimming shortened V by 1 base and J by 3 bases, and 9 bases separated the two germline ends. The germline CDR1 and CDR2 sequences are SGHDN and FVKESK. Here immunoSEQ multiplex PCR was the method, and the copy in TCRdb shows in-frame clones only, minus some. The sample carries around 30,000 clones, over 65% recorded once. The specimen was Tregs from blood cultured with allogeneic cells. The chain employs TRBV14 and TRBJ1-2, with D maybe TRBD1 (5 bases). This TCR was recovered from a human donor in good health. CDR3 sequence (DNA): TGTGCCAGCAGCCAAGGGTCAGGGTACTATGGCTACACCTTC. This translates into CASSQGSGYYGYTF.